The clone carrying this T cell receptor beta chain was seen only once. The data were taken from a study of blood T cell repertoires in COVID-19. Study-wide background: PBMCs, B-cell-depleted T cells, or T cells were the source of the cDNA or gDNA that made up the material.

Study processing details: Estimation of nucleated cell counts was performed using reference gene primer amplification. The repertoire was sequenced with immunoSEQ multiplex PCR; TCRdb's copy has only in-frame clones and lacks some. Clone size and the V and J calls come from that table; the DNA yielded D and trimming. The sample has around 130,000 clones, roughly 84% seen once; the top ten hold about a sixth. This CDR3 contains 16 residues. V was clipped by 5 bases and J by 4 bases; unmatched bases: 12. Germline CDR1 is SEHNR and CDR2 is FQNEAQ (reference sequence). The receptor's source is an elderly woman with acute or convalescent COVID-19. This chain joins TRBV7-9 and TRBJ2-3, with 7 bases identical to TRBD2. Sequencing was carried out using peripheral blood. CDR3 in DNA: TGTGCCAGCAGCCCAAAACCGACTAGCTCGGCAGATACGCAGTATTTT. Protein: CASSPKPTSSADTQYF.